One and the same sample provided the 27 T cell receptor beta chains below, sequenced in a study of T-cell memory formation after mild COVID-19. MiXCR was run by TCRdb on the 5' RACE reads, yielding one entry per CDR3 protein. Of some 410,000 distinct CDR3 sequences detected, roughly a quarter appear once; the ten largest clones hold roughly 14%. Input material: PBMCs or a T cell subset sorted from them (not recorded which). The receptors stem from an adult woman who had mild COVID-19 (a few samples of this study predate the infection). Cell type and time point are not known.

This clonotype was seen repeatedly, ten times or more. The genes are TRBV29-1 and TRBJ2-5; 7 bases agree with TRBD2. Germline values: CDR1 SQVTM, CDR2 ANQGSEA. V was pared by 8 bases and J by 3 bases, with 3 bases of the junction left unmatched. This CDR3 has 11 residues. Here the CDR3 DNA reads TGCAGCTATGCGGGAGAAGAGACCCAGTACTTC. Protein sequence: CSYAGEETQYF.

The sample holds a few counts of this clonotype. The V and J genes are TRBV5-4 and TRBJ1-6; 7 bases agree with TRBD1. The length of the CDR3 is 18 residues. V shed 6 bases and J 5 bases; nucleotides not matched to a gene: 17. Germline CDR1 and CDR2: SGHNT and YYREEE (reference sequence). The CDR3 coding sequence is TGTGCCAGCACTCAAGGGGGGTCCGGGACAGTCAATAATTCACCCCTCCACTTT. This sequence encodes CASTQGGSGTVNNSPLHF.

This chain links TRBV29-1 with TRBJ2-3; TRBD2 is a possible D gene (5 bases). The CDR3 length is 13 residues. The V and J ends lost 2 bases and 9 bases respectively, with 15 bases between them. Germline V gives CDR1 SQVTM, CDR2 ANQGSEA. The CDR3 region has the DNA TGCAGCGTTGAATGGGCAGGAGGAGACACGCAGTATTTT. It codes for CSVEWAGGDTQYF.

The chain is built from TRBV20-1 and TRBJ2-3, with no clear D. The V gene lost 3 bases and the J gene lost 5 bases, with 9 bases spanning the gap. Per the germline V gene, CDR1 is DFQATT and CDR2 is SNEGSKA (reference sequence). This CDR3 region has 12 residues. As DNA, the CDR3 is TGCAGTGCTAGGCCAGGTATAGATACGCAGTATTTT. It specifies CSARPGIDTQYF.

The table lists this clonotype with a few counts. V is TRBV20-1 and J is TRBJ2-1, with a tentative D call TRBD1 (6 bases). Germline V gene data show CDR1 as DFQATT and CDR2 as SNEGSKA (reference sequence). V was trimmed by 6 bases and J by 4 bases, leaving 19 bases between them. The CDR3 runs to 15 residues. CDR3: CSALVGTNRYNEQFF. CDR3 nucleotides: TGCAGTGCCCTAGTCGGGACAAACCGTTACAATGAGCAGTTCTTC.

The rearrangement joins TRBV4-3 to TRBJ2-2; D might be TRBD1 or TRBD2, each matching 5 bases. CDR3 size: 16 residues. Between the trimmed V and J ends, which lost 4 bases and 1 base, there was a span of 13 bases. Germline CDR1 and CDR2: LGHNA and YSLEER. CDR3 nucleotides: TGCGCCAGCAGCCCCGGGGACCTTCAGAACACCGGGGAGCTGTTTTTT. Protein: CASSPGDLQNTGELFF.

This clonotype was found a few times. This chain connects TRBV3-1 to TRBJ2-7; no firm D call. The CDR3 consists of 12 residues. V gave up 1 base and J gave up 7 bases, with 8 bases separating them. Germline-derived CDR1 and CDR2 are LGHDT and YNNKEL (reference sequence). The CDR3 region has the DNA TGTGCCAGCAGCCAAGCCAGGAGAGAGCAGTACTTC. This codes for CASSQARREQYF.

The chain uses TRBV7-2 and TRBJ2-7; D may match TRBD1 or TRBD2 (5 bases each). The length of the CDR3 is 16 residues. Germline values: CDR1 SGHTA, CDR2 FQGNSA. The ends were cut back, 1 base at V and 1 base at J, with 14 bases in the middle. The CDR3 region is CASSLDAGQGSYEQYF. CDR3 nucleotide sequence: TGTGCCAGCAGCTTAGACGCGGGCCAGGGATCCTACGAGCAGTACTTC.

The chain recombines TRBV4-1 with TRBJ2-7; D unclear. V was shortened by 3 bases and J by 0 bases, with 9 bases between the two germline ends. CDR3 length: 14 residues. Per germline, CDR1 MGHRA and CDR2 YSYEKL. The CDR3, as DNA: TGCGCCAGCAGCCACCCAGGAATCTCCTACGAGCAGTACTTC. It is translated as CASSHPGISYEQYF.

This sequence joins TRBV5-1 and TRBJ2-1; D might be TRBD1 (6 bases). The CDR3 length is 16 residues. Germline CDR1 reads SGHRS; CDR2 reads YFSETQ. V gave up 3 bases and J gave up 5 bases, with 18 bases separating them. In nucleotides, the CDR3 is TGCGCCAGCAGCTCCCTTGACAGGCCGGACGACAATGAGCAGTTCTTC. It encodes CASSSLDRPDDNEQFF.

CDR3 sequence reads: CSVYSGREETQYF. The CDR3 DNA reads TGCAGCGTATATAGCGGGAGGGAAGAGACCCAGTACTTC. The J gene is TRBJ2-5, the V gene TRBV29-1, with TRBD2 matching over 11 bases. V shed 6 bases, J shed 3 bases, and the junction held 3 bases outside the gene matches. The CDR3 extends over 13 amino acids. Germline V lookup: CDR1 SQVTM, CDR2 ANQGSEA.

The chain couples TRBV7-9 to TRBJ2-1, with 11 bases lining up with TRBD2. V trimming: 6 bases; J trimming: 6 bases; junction bases outside the gene matches: 10. The CDR3 contains 16 residues. Per germline, CDR1 SEHNR and CDR2 FQNEAQ (reference sequence). The CDR3: CASSWPGLAGGNEQFF. The CDR3, as DNA: TGTGCCAGCAGTTGGCCCGGGCTAGCGGGAGGCAATGAGCAGTTCTTC.

This clonotype was counted between two and nine times. This chain joins TRBV20-1 and TRBJ1-2; D gene uncertain. Germline V gene sequence: CDR1 DFQATT, CDR2 SNEGSKA (reference sequence). V gave up 0 bases and J gave up 1 base, with 6 bases separating them. This CDR3 has 13 residues. The CDR3 here is CSAREPFNYGYTF. The DNA of the CDR3 is TGCAGTGCTAGAGAGCCGTTTAACTATGGCTACACCTTC.

The sample holds a few counts of this clonotype. This sequence joins TRBV11-2 and TRBJ2-3; D is undetermined. V was trimmed by 4 bases and J by 7 bases, leaving 3 bases between them. Germline V gene lookup returns CDR1 SGHAT and CDR2 FQNNGV. The CDR3 has 10 residues. The CDR3 nucleotides read TGTGCCAGCAGCTCCTATACGCAGTATTTT. It specifies CASSSYTQYF.

The J gene is TRBJ1-1, the V gene TRBV25-1; 12 bases map to TRBD1. J gave up 6 bases and V 3 bases, and 5 bases lay outside the gene matches. The CDR3 is 15 residues long. CDR1 and CDR2 (germline): MGHDK, SYGVNS. As DNA, the CDR3 is TGTGCCAGCAGTGACCGGGACAGGGGGCTTCCTGAAGCTTTCTTT. It yields the protein CASSDRDRGLPEAFF.

This clonotype was counted between two and nine times. This sequence joins TRBV7-7 and TRBJ1-1; D gene uncertain. The CDR3 covers 13 residues. Per the germline V gene, CDR1 is SSHAT and CDR2 is FNYEAQ (reference sequence). In nucleotides, the CDR3 is TGTGCTACCACCGGGCCCCTCCTTGAGTCAGCTTTCTTT. Translated, it gives CATTGPLLESAFF. The variable domain in full, completed from reference TRBV7-7 and TRBJ1-1, reads GAGVSQSPRYKVTKRGQDVTLRCDPISSHATLYWYQQALGQGPEFLTYFNYEAQPDKSGLPSDRFSAERPEGSISTLTIQRTEQRDSAMYRCATTGPLLESAFFGQGTRLTVV.

The rearrangement links TRBV12-3 or TRBV12-4 to TRBJ2-2, with 7 bases that match TRBD1. The CDR3 is 14 residues long. Trimming at V came to 6 bases and at J to 4 bases, leaving 5 bases not matched to a gene. CDR3 residues: CASSRGQVTGELFF. The CDR3 DNA follows: TGTGCCAGCAGCCGTGGACAGGTCACCGGGGAGCTGTTTTTT.

This chain joins TRBV7-3 and TRBJ2-1; possible D gene TRBD2, 7 bases. V lost 5 bases and J lost 6, with 11 bases in between. Per germline, CDR1 SGHTA and CDR2 FQGTGA. This CDR3 comprises 13 residues. The CDR3 reads CASSLGGLNEQFF. The CDR3 DNA is TGTGCCAGCAGCCTCGGGGGGCTCAATGAGCAGTTCTTC.

In its sample, this clonotype was seen a few times. CDR3 residues: CASSPLAGWVEETQYF. In DNA, the CDR3 is TGTGCCAGCAGCCCACTAGCGGGGTGGGTTGAGGAGACCCAGTACTTC. The rearrangement joins TRBV7-6 to TRBJ2-5; the match to TRBD2 covers 10 bases. From germline, CDR1 is SGHVS and CDR2 FNYEAQ. This CDR3 has 16 amino acids. V was pared by 5 bases and J by 5 bases, with 11 bases of the junction left unmatched.

This chain connects TRBV6-1 to TRBJ1-5, with unresolved D. Germline CDR1 MNHNS, CDR2 SASEGT. CDR3 length: 18 amino acids. V was pared by 1 base and J by 4 bases, with 20 bases between. The CDR3 sequence: CASSEVLEVNLSNQPQHF. CDR3 in DNA: TGTGCCAGCAGTGAAGTGCTGGAGGTCAATCTTTCTAATCAGCCCCAGCATTTT.

The CDR3 nucleotides read TGCAGTGCTAGAGATTCGGGTCAGGGCGTCGGGGAGCAGTACTTC. Translation gives CSARDSGQGVGEQYF. This chain uses TRBV20-1 with TRBJ2-7; D is possibly TRBD1 (5 bases). Germline CDR1 is DFQATT and CDR2 is SNEGSKA (reference sequence). V shed 0 bases and J shed 7 bases, with 19 bases lying between them. The CDR3 consists of 15 residues.

J is TRBJ1-1 and V is TRBV2; 7 bases line up with TRBD1. The germline gives CDR1 SNHLY, CDR2 FYNNEI. V dropped 9 bases and J dropped 11; count of bases not matched to a gene: 9. The length of the CDR3 is 11 residues. The CDR3 region is CARMVTGEAFF. CDR3 DNA: TGTGCCAGAATGGTCACAGGGGAGGCTTTCTTT.

In its sample, this clonotype was seen a few times. Here the CDR3 DNA reads TGTGCCAGCGGGCGGTCGAACACTGAAGCTTTCTTT. Protein: CASGRSNTEAFF. The chain employs TRBV12-3 or TRBV12-4 and TRBJ1-1; D uncertain. This CDR3 region has 12 residues. V was shortened by 8 bases and J by 1 base, with 8 bases between the two germline ends.

The chain joins TRBV6-5 to TRBJ2-5; 7 positions agree with TRBD2. Germline V gene data show CDR1 as MNHEY and CDR2 as SVGAGI. J was trimmed by 5 bases and V by 8 bases; bases with no gene match: 17. The CDR3 runs to 16 residues. The CDR3: CASHPDIGGAGETQYF. CDR3 coding DNA: TGTGCCAGCCATCCCGACATTGGCGGAGCGGGGGAGACCCAGTACTTC.

The J gene is TRBJ2-4, the V gene TRBV23-1, with TRBD1 identical over 9 bases. TRBV23-1 is placed among ORFs of uncertain function. CDR3 length: 19 residues. The V and J ends lost 5 bases and 2 bases, in that order; junction bases with no gene match: 16. CDR3 amino acids: CASSDPRDRAWKTKNIQYF. CDR3 bases: TGCGCCAGCAGTGACCCCCGGGACAGGGCTTGGAAAACCAAAAACATTCAGTACTTC.

This chain uses TRBV7-8 with TRBJ2-5, with 7 bases matching TRBD2. The germline gives CDR1 SGHVS, CDR2 FQNEAQ. The J segment lost 5 bases and the V segment lost 7 bases, leaving 7 bases of the junction unmatched. The CDR3 covers 13 residues. This chain's CDR3 is CASTGGRGETQYF. CDR3 coding DNA: TGTGCCAGCACGGGCGGGAGAGGGGAGACCCAGTACTTC.

The chain couples TRBV5-1 to TRBJ2-1; 16 bases match TRBD2. The V gene end was trimmed by 4 bases and the J gene end by 0 bases; junction bases not matched to a gene: 7. CDR1 SGHRS and CDR2 YFSETQ come from the germline V gene. This CDR3 spans 19 amino acids. CDR3 sequence: CASSHPGLAGGDSYNEQFF. CDR3 DNA sequence: TGCGCCAGCAGCCATCCGGGACTAGCGGGAGGGGACTCCTACAATGAGCAGTTCTTC.